Included here is one T cell receptor (beta chain) sequence, with context. Antigen specificity is unknown. Germline CDR1 is DFQATT and CDR2 is SNEGSKA (reference sequence). Trimming took 3 bases from V and 3 from J, leaving 14 bases between them. There are 14 residues in the CDR3. The individuals who served as donors were healthy Caucasians living in Russia, aged about 6 to 100. This sample is part of a study of blood T cells in healthy people across ages. Findings and caveats of the study: PBMCs went unsorted, and a conclusive naive versus antigen-experienced comparison was therefore prevented. Percentage of naive T cells showed a strong correlation with TCR beta diversity.

A second roughly 7 to 11 cycle PCR used barcoded and J-beta primers. TCRdb ran MiXCR on the 5' RACE reads and lists one entry per CDR3 protein. Seen here are 1.5 million to 2 million distinct CDR3 sequences, roughly 52% observed once, and the top ten hold approximately 2%. The receptor was isolated from a middle-aged woman in good health. The sequenced sample consisted of blood. The V call is TRBV20-1, the J call TRBJ2-5; the D gene is possibly TRBD2 (7 bases). CDR3: CSASRLGGEETQYF. DNA for the CDR3: TGCAGTGCTAGTCGGCTAGGGGGGGAAGAGACCCAGTACTTC.